The present TCR beta chain was sequenced within a study of control samples from healthy donors and cancer patients. Here immunoSEQ multiplex PCR was the method, and the copy in TCRdb shows in-frame clones only, minus some. The repertoire holds 150,000 to 200,000 clones, with roughly 94% as singletons. This clonotype was sampled from a woman aged 18-29 years in good health. Specimen: blood.

The CDR3 is CASSFPYSGANVLTF. The CDR3 nucleotides read TGTGCCAGCAGCTTCCCTTACTCTGGGGCCAACGTCCTGACTTTC. The genes are TRBV5-8 and TRBJ2-6; no clear D gene. The germline CDR1 and CDR2 sequences are SGHTS and YDEGEE. V lost 2 bases to trimming and J lost 0 bases, with 6 bases between them. CDR3 size: 15 residues.